A selection of T cell receptor beta chains follows, all from one sample in a study. TCRdb analysed the 5' RACE reads with MiXCR anew, one entry per CDR3 protein. The table lists more than 55,000 distinct CDR3 sequences, approximately 27% of them singletons. The sample consisted of tumor-infiltrating Tregs sorted from the breast tumor. All receptors derive from a female donor with breast cancer. Both conserved end residues are part of each CDR3. Fields, in order: J gene, CDR3 length, D gene, clone size, V gene, CDR3 protein, CDR3 DNA. The D gene is left open where the match is weak. The size of a clone is reported for some rows only, either as once, few or many, or as a class for expanded clones.

j_call: TRBJ1-2; cdr3_length: 13; d_call: -; clone_size: few; v_call: TRBV25-1; cdr3_aa: CASKGEVAYGYTF; cdr3_nt: TGTGCCAGCAAGGGGGAAGTGGCCTATGGCTACACCTTC
j_call: TRBJ2-1; cdr3_length: 11; d_call: -; clone_size: -; v_call: TRBV28; cdr3_aa: CASSSCNEQFF; cdr3_nt: TGTGCCAGCAGTTCATGCAATGAGCAGTTCTTC
j_call: TRBJ2-1; cdr3_length: 15; d_call: TRBD2; clone_size: -; v_call: TRBV4-2; cdr3_aa: CASSLSGGAPGEQFF; cdr3_nt: TGTGCCAGCAGCCTTAGCGGGGGGGCCCCCGGGGAGCAGTTCTTC
j_call: TRBJ1-4; cdr3_length: 14; d_call: -; clone_size: few; v_call: TRBV4-2; cdr3_aa: CASSQEGFNEKLFF; cdr3_nt: TGTGCCAGCAGCCAAGAGGGGTTTAATGAAAAACTGTTTTTT
j_call: TRBJ2-6; cdr3_length: 16; d_call: -; clone_size: -; v_call: TRBV7-2; cdr3_aa: CASSLSWGTGANVLTF; cdr3_nt: TGTGCCAGCAGCTTAAGTTGGGGTACCGGGGCCAACGTCCTGACTTTC
j_call: TRBJ1-3; cdr3_length: 14; d_call: -; clone_size: few; v_call: TRBV27; cdr3_aa: CASSLTPSGNTIYF; cdr3_nt: TGTGCCAGCAGTTTGACACCCTCTGGAAACACCATATATTTT
j_call: TRBJ1-1; cdr3_length: 13; d_call: -; clone_size: many; v_call: TRBV7-3; cdr3_aa: CASSLGSYTEAFF; cdr3_nt: TGTGCCAGCAGCCTCGGGAGTTACACTGAAGCTTTCTTT
j_call: TRBJ2-7; cdr3_length: 17; d_call: TRBD1; clone_size: many; v_call: TRBV4-2; cdr3_aa: CASSPSGSGQPSYEQYF; cdr3_nt: TGTGCCAGCAGCCCCTCGGGGTCGGGACAGCCCTCCTACGAGCAGTACTTC
j_call: TRBJ2-3; cdr3_length: 14; d_call: -; clone_size: many; v_call: TRBV5-6; cdr3_aa: CASSLLLASDTQYF; cdr3_nt: TGTGCCAGCAGCTTGTTACTCGCTTCGGATACGCAGTATTTT
j_call: TRBJ2-3; cdr3_length: 15; d_call: -; clone_size: many; v_call: TRBV6-1; cdr3_aa: CASSLTGFGTDTQYF; cdr3_nt: TGTGCCAGCAGCCTAACAGGTTTCGGCACAGATACGCAGTATTTT
j_call: TRBJ1-1; cdr3_length: 14; d_call: -; clone_size: many; v_call: TRBV5-1; cdr3_aa: CASSRPKGNTEAFF; cdr3_nt: TGCGCCAGCAGCCGCCCGAAGGGGAACACTGAAGCTTTCTTT
j_call: TRBJ2-1; cdr3_length: 14; d_call: -; clone_size: many; v_call: TRBV24-1; cdr3_aa: CATSSSGTGNEQFF; cdr3_nt: TGTGCCACCAGTTCAAGCGGCACTGGCAATGAGCAGTTCTTC
j_call: TRBJ1-1; cdr3_length: 13; d_call: -; clone_size: -; v_call: TRBV29-1; cdr3_aa: CSVRDGMNTEAFF; cdr3_nt: TGCAGCGTCCGGGACGGCATGAACACTGAAGCTTTCTTT
j_call: TRBJ2-7; cdr3_length: 14; d_call: TRBD1; clone_size: many; v_call: TRBV18; cdr3_aa: CASSAGTGIREQYF; cdr3_nt: TGTGCCAGCTCAGCCGGGACAGGGATCCGCGAGCAGTACTTC
j_call: TRBJ2-7; cdr3_length: 15; d_call: TRBD1; clone_size: few; v_call: TRBV5-1; cdr3_aa: CASSLVGTEAYEQYF; cdr3_nt: TGCGCCAGCAGCTTGGTAGGGACAGAAGCCTACGAGCAGTACTTC